The 9 T cell receptor beta chains presented below share a single source sample, sequenced in a study of cytomegalovirus exposure and HLA in healthy donors. Use of 60 Vbeta and 13 Jbeta primers characterized the PCR. Libraries were prepared by immunoSEQ multiplex PCR; TCRdb keeps only in-frame clonotypes and omits some of them. The sample holds 60,000 to 70,000 clones, around 62% seen once. The sample was PBMCs. These receptors all come from a man in his forties in good health and CMV-seropositive.

This clone was seen only a few times. The chain recombines TRBV27 with TRBJ1-1, with D possibly TRBD1 on 6 matching bases. The germline V gene encodes CDR1 MNHEY and CDR2 SMNVEV (reference sequence). Between the trimmed V and J ends, which lost 3 bases and 11 bases, there was a span of 19 bases. There are 14 residues in the CDR3. The CDR3 reads CASSLGHGQLGAFF. In nucleotides, the CDR3 is TGTGCCAGCAGTTTGGGCCACGGACAGCTCGGGGCTTTCTTT.

The rearrangement links TRBV5-1 to TRBJ1-5, with 7 bases that match TRBD1. Germline CDR1 and CDR2: SGHRS and YFSETQ. The V and J ends lost 4 bases and 4 bases, in that order; junction bases with no gene match: 14. This CDR3 contains 17 residues. CDR3 region: CASSVGDRAGWNQPQHF. For the CDR3, the DNA is TGCGCCAGCAGCGTAGGTGACAGGGCTGGATGGAATCAGCCCCAGCATTTT. Drawing the rest from reference TRBV5-1 and TRBJ1-5, the complete variable domain is KAGVTQTPRYLIKTRGQQVTLSCSPISGHRSVSWYQQTPGQGLQFLFEYFSETQRNKGNFPGRFSGRQFSNSRSEMNVSTLELGDSALYLCASSVGDRAGWNQPQHFGDGTRLSIL.

Written as DNA, the CDR3 is TGTGCCAGCAGCTTGGGGACTACCAGCCAAGAGACCCAGTACTTC. This codes for CASSLGTTSQETQYF. The chain combines TRBV7-9 with TRBJ2-5; 7 bases map to TRBD2. Germline V CDR1 and CDR2: SEHNR, FQNEAQ (reference sequence). The CDR3 sequence is 15 residues long. The trim removed 3 bases at V and 1 base at J, leaving 5 bases unmatched. The full variable domain, rest sourced from reference TRBV7-9 and TRBJ2-5, is DTGVSQNPRHKITKRGQNVTFRCDPISEHNRLYWYRQTLGQGPEFLTYFQNEAQLEKSRLLSDRFSAERPKGSFSTLEIQRTEQGDSAMYLCASSLGTTSQETQYFGPGTRLLVL.

This clone was observed a handful of times. The chain links TRBV7-6 to TRBJ2-7; tentatively, D is TRBD2 (6 bases). CDR3 length equals 14 residues. V lost 5 bases to trimming and J lost 5 bases, with 16 bases between them. Per the germline V gene, CDR1 is SGHVS and CDR2 is FNYEAQ. CDR3 loop: CASSHTSLGDEQYF. The CDR3 nucleotides are TGTGCCAGCAGCCACACTAGCTTGGGTGACGAGCAGTACTTC.

This rearrangement joins TRBV11-2 to TRBJ1-2; D uncertain. Trimming stripped 6 bases from V and 8 bases from J, with 13 bases between. The germline CDR1 and CDR2 sequences are SGHAT and FQNNGV. The length of the CDR3 is 12 residues. The CDR3 is CASRARLEGYTF. DNA of the CDR3: TGTGCCAGCAGGGCACGACTTGAGGGCTACACCTTC.

On this clone itself: A much larger clone lies a single base off, so this may be a read error. The same CDR3 arises from other DNA sequences in this sample as well. This chain connects TRBV7-2 to TRBJ2-1, with TRBD2 matching 14 bases. The CDR3 consists of 16 residues. J lost 4 bases, V lost 3 bases, and 2 bases had no gene match. CDR1 and CDR2 from the germline V gene are SGHTA and FQGNSA. The CDR3 DNA reads TGTGCCAGCAGCTTGGGGACTAGCGGGGGTTACAATGAGCAGTTCTTC. Its translation is CASSLGTSGGYNEQFF.

This chain connects TRBV19 to TRBJ1-5, with a possible D match to TRBD1 (5 bases). Deletions cut 7 bases from V and 2 bases from J, with 18 bases between. CDR3 length: 16 residues. The germline gives CDR1 LNHDA, CDR2 SQIVND (reference sequence). The CDR3 is CASNPGGWVGNQPQHF. CDR3 coding DNA: TGTGCCAGTAACCCGGGGGGATGGGTTGGCAATCAGCCCCAGCATTTT.

The chain joins TRBV9 to TRBJ2-5, with 11 bases lining up with TRBD2. The trim removed 8 bases at V and 5 bases at J, leaving 11 bases unmatched. Germline CDR1 is SGDLS and CDR2 is YYNGEE. CDR3 length: 15 amino acids. The CDR3 is CARIAGGPYGETQYF. The CDR3 DNA reads TGTGCCAGAATAGCGGGAGGGCCTTATGGGGAGACCCAGTACTTC.

This clone has just a few counts. The chain links TRBV6-6 to TRBJ1-1, with no clear D. This CDR3 comprises 12 residues. V was trimmed by 7 bases and J by 1 base, leaving 7 bases between them. In germline, CDR1 is MNHNY, CDR2 SVGAGI (reference sequence). The CDR3 DNA follows: TGTGCCAGCATCACGGGGAACACTGAAGCTTTCTTT. Translated, it gives CASITGNTEAFF.